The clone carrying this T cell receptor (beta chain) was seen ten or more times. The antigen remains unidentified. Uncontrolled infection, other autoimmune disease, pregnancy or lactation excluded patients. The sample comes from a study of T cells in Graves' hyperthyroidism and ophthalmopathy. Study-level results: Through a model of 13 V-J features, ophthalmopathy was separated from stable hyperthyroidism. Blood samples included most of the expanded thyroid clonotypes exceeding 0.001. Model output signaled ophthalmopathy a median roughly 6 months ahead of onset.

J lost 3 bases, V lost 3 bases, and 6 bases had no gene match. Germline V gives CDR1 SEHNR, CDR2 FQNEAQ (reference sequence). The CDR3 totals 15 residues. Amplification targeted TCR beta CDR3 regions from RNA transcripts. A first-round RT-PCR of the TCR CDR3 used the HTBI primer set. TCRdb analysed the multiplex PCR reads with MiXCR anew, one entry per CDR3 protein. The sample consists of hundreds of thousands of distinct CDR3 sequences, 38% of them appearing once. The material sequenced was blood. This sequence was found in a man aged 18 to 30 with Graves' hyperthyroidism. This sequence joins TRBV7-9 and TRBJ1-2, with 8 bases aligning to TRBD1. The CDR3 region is CASSFEDRDDYGYTF. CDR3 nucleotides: TGTGCCAGCAGCTTCGAGGACAGGGACGACTATGGCTACACCTTC.